The 25 T cell receptor beta chains below were found in one sample sequenced in a study of T cell responses to AZD1222 COVID-19 vaccine. The protocol was immunoSEQ multiplex PCR, while the TCRdb copy is restricted to in-frame clones and leaves out a portion. The table includes roughly 200,000 clones, approximately 89% detected once. This specimen was peripheral blood, taken 28 days after the second AZD1222 dose. The receptors here all came from an adult who received the AZD1222 COVID-19 vaccine.

The table lists this clone with a few counts. The chain has TRBV9 and TRBJ1-5; D is unclear. The CDR3 extends over 15 amino acids. Germline values: CDR1 SGDLS, CDR2 YYNGEE. Trimming took 0 bases from V and 2 from J, leaving 9 bases between them. CDR3 in amino acids: CASSVADGRNQPQHF. The CDR3 nucleotides are TGTGCCAGCAGCGTAGCGGACGGCCGCAATCAGCCCCAGCATTTT. Variable domain in full (rest from reference TRBV9 and TRBJ1-5): DSGVTQTPKHLITATGQRVTLRCSPRSGDLSVYWYQQSLDQGLQFLIQYYNGEERAKGNILERFSAQQFPDLHSELNLSSLELGDSALYFCASSVADGRNQPQHFGDGTRLSIL.

This chain uses TRBV2 with TRBJ2-1, with 7 positions matching TRBD2. This CDR3 comprises 19 residues. J was trimmed by 11 bases and V by 8 bases; bases with no gene match: 30. CDR1 is SNHLY and CDR2 is FYNNEI in the germline V gene. For the CDR3, the DNA is TGTGCCAGCGGGGTAGTGGACGCCATATTTAGCGGGCACAGCCCTCAGCAGTTCTTC. Protein: CASGVVDAIFSGHSPQQFF. Looking up the rest from reference TRBV2 and TRBJ2-1 gives the full variable domain: EPEVTQTPSHQVTQMGQEVILRCVPISNHLYFYWYRQILGQKVEFLVSFYNNEISEKSEIFDDQFSVERPDGSNFTLKIRSTKLEDSAMYFCASGVVDAIFSGHSPQQFFGPGTRLTVL.

This rearrangement joins TRBV19 to TRBJ1-3, with TRBD1 identical over 10 bases. The CDR3 length is 16 residues. V lost 3 bases to trimming and J lost 2 bases; unmatched junction nucleotides: 4. Germline V gives CDR1 LNHDA, CDR2 SQIVND (reference sequence). CDR3 sequence reads: CASSMEGTGAGNTIYF. The CDR3 DNA sequence: TGTGCCAGTAGTATGGAGGGGACAGGGGCTGGAAACACCATATATTTT.

This chain links TRBV10-2 with TRBJ1-1; a possible D gene is TRBD1 (5 bases). The germline V and J ends were trimmed by 4 bases and 3 bases, with 9 bases remaining between them. The CDR3 runs to 13 residues. Germline V CDR1 and CDR2: WSHSY, SAAADI. As DNA, the CDR3 is TGCGCCAGCAGTGCACCAGGGTACACTGAAGCTTTCTTT. Amino acid sequence: CASSAPGYTEAFF.

This rearrangement joins TRBV4-2 to TRBJ1-1; 9 nucleotides match TRBD1. The CDR3 is made up of 14 amino acids. The V gene's germline CDR1 is LGHNA and CDR2 YNFKEQ. The J segment lost 7 bases and the V segment lost 3 bases, leaving 6 bases of the junction unmatched. The chain's CDR3 is CASSQKQGANEAFF. The CDR3 DNA follows: TGTGCCAGCAGCCAGAAACAGGGGGCTAATGAAGCTTTCTTT.

The chain couples TRBV19 to TRBJ1-5; a possible D gene is TRBD1 (5 bases). The CDR3 has 18 residues. CDR1 LNHDA and CDR2 SQIVND come from the germline V gene (reference sequence). The V end was cut by 5 bases, the J end by 3 bases, with 23 bases between. CDR3 DNA sequence: TGTGCCAGTAGTTCCCCCCGGGACTCTATGGAAATCAATCAGCCCCAGCATTTT. Protein sequence: CASSSPRDSMEINQPQHF. Filled out from reference TRBV19 and TRBJ1-5, the complete variable domain reads DGGITQSPKYLFRKEGQNVTLSCEQNLNHDAMYWYRQDPGQGLRLIYYSQIVNDFQKGDIAEGYSVSREKKESFPLTVTSAQKNPTAFYLCASSSPRDSMEINQPQHFGDGTRLSIL.

This clone was observed once. The V and J genes are TRBV18 and TRBJ1-1; 7 nucleotides line up with TRBD1. The CDR3 consists of 16 residues. V shed 1 base and J 0 bases; nucleotides not matched to a gene: 5. Germline V gene sequence: CDR1 KGHSH, CDR2 LQKENI. The CDR3: CASSPRDRSMNTEAFF. In nucleotides, the CDR3 is TGTGCCAGCTCACCACGGGACAGAAGCATGAACACTGAAGCTTTCTTT.

This clone appeared a single time. CDR3 residues: CAWSGWRGGPDTQYF. CDR3 bases: TGTGCCTGGAGTGGCTGGAGGGGAGGTCCAGATACGCAGTATTTT. This rearrangement joins TRBV30 to TRBJ2-3; weak D call: TRBD2 (6 bases). CDR3 size: 15 residues. Germline V gene data show CDR1 as GTSNPN and CDR2 as SVGIG (reference sequence). V was trimmed by 1 base and J by 4 bases, leaving 15 bases between them.

The chain couples TRBV19 to TRBJ2-7; tentatively, D is TRBD2 (6 bases). This CDR3 is built from 13 residues. Germline values: CDR1 LNHDA, CDR2 SQIVND (reference sequence). The V end was cut by 5 bases, the J end by 2 bases, with 10 bases between. CDR3 sequence: CASSPGEAYEQYF. CDR3 DNA: TGTGCCAGTAGTCCGGGGGAAGCCTACGAGCAGTACTTC.

The rearrangement links TRBV5-1 to TRBJ2-7; D perhaps matches TRBD2 (6 bases). V was trimmed by 3 bases and J by 4 bases, leaving 14 bases between them. The CDR3 has 14 amino acids. Germline V gene sequence: CDR1 SGHRS, CDR2 YFSETQ. This CDR3 reads CASSSSNAGYEQYF. In nucleotides, the CDR3 is TGCGCCAGCAGCTCCTCGAATGCGGGGTACGAGCAGTACTTC.

The table lists this clone with a count of one. The gene calls are TRBV29-1 and TRBJ1-2; D is undetermined. Trimming took off 0 bases at V and 7 bases at J, with 12 bases between the two ends. This CDR3 has 13 amino acids. Germline CDR1 reads SQVTM; CDR2 reads ANQGSEA. The CDR3 nucleotides are TGCAGCGTTGAAGATCTTCTAGAGGCTGGCTACACCTTC. This translates into CSVEDLLEAGYTF. Supplemented by reference TRBV29-1 and TRBJ1-2, the full variable domain reads SAVISQKPSRDICQRGTSLTIQCQVDSQVTMMFWYRQQPGQSLTLIATANQGSEATYESGFVIDKFPISRPNLTFSTLTVSNMSPEDSSIYLCSVEDLLEAGYTFGSGTRLTVV.

V gene TRBV19 combines with J gene TRBJ2-2; tentatively, D is TRBD1 or TRBD2 (5 bases each). Germline lookup yields CDR1 LNHDA and CDR2 SQIVND (reference sequence). The V end lost 8 bases, the J end lost 0 bases, and 13 bases lay between the germline ends. CDR3 length equals 15 residues. The CDR3 DNA reads TGTGCCAGTCGGCCGGGACCGACGAACACCGGGGAGCTGTTTTTT. This sequence encodes CASRPGPTNTGELFF.

The chain combines TRBV20-1 with TRBJ2-7; 8 nucleotides line up with TRBD2. The V and J ends lost 3 bases and 1 base, in that order; junction bases with no gene match: 8. This CDR3 region has 15 residues. CDR1 DFQATT and CDR2 SNEGSKA come from the germline V gene (reference sequence). In DNA form, the CDR3 reads TGCAGTGCTAGTCCCGGGGGGGATAGTTCCTACGAGCAGTACTTC. This gives the protein CSASPGGDSSYEQYF.

This clone is a singleton in its sample. The gene calls are TRBV19 and TRBJ1-1; D not certain. The CDR3 loop spans 14 amino acids. V was clipped by 1 base and J by 1 base, with 7 bases between them. From germline, CDR1 is LNHDA and CDR2 SQIVND (reference sequence). The CDR3 nucleotides read TGTGCCAGTAGTATAGCCCCAGGGAACACTGAAGCTTTCTTT. As protein: CASSIAPGNTEAFF.

The chain uses TRBV7-8 and TRBJ2-1, with D unclear. Per the germline V gene, CDR1 is SGHVS and CDR2 is FQNEAQ. CDR3 size: 16 residues. V was cut by 5 bases and J by 0 bases, with 14 bases left in between. CDR3 bases: TGTGCCAGCAGCCCCTTGGTTCAGGCCTCCTACAATGAGCAGTTCTTC. This translates into CASSPLVQASYNEQFF.

To note about this clone: Within the sample, other DNA sequences also encode this same CDR3. This rearrangement joins TRBV14 to TRBJ2-7, with 9 bases aligning to TRBD1. This CDR3 is built from 15 residues. Germline CDR1 and CDR2: SGHDN and FVKESK. V dropped 1 base and J dropped 2; count of bases not matched to a gene: 3. The CDR3, as DNA: TGTGCCAGCAGCCAAGGGCACAGGGGGCCCTACGAGCAGTACTTC. This sequence encodes CASSQGHRGPYEQYF.

The CDR3 is CASSLGVGNTIYF. For the CDR3, the DNA is TGTGCCAGCAGCCTAGGGGTCGGAAACACCATATATTTT. This chain links TRBV7-6 with TRBJ1-3; possibly TRBD1 for D (5 bases). The CDR3 is 13 amino acids. The germline V gene encodes CDR1 SGHVS and CDR2 FNYEAQ. Deletions cut 5 bases from V and 4 bases from J, with 9 bases between.

This sequence joins TRBV3-1 (or the pseudogene TRBV3-2) and TRBJ2-1; 8 nucleotides match TRBD1. The germline CDR1 and CDR2 sequences are LGHDT and YNNKEL (reference sequence). J gave up 4 bases and V 7 bases, and 9 bases lay outside the gene matches. The CDR3 covers 15 residues. The CDR3 sequence: CASKIGQGSYNEQFF. CDR3 DNA sequence: TGTGCCAGCAAAATAGGACAGGGATCTTACAATGAGCAGTTCTTC.

This chain joins TRBV18 and TRBJ2-3; 8 positions agree with TRBD2. CDR1 KGHSH and CDR2 LQKENI come from the germline V gene. CDR3 size: 15 residues. The J segment lost 2 bases and the V segment lost 6 bases, leaving 7 bases of the junction unmatched. The CDR3 bases are TGTGCCAGCTCGTCCCTAGCGGGCATCACAGATACGCAGTATTTT. Its translation: CASSSLAGITDTQYF. The complete variable domain, with remaining parts taken from reference TRBV18 and TRBJ2-3, reads NAGVMQNPRHLVRRRGQEARLRCSPMKGHSHVYWYRQLPEEGLKFMVYLQKENIIDESGMPKERFSAEFPKEGPSILRIQQVVRGDSAAYFCASSSLAGITDTQYFGPGTRLTVL.

The chain is built from TRBV6-5 and TRBJ2-3, with 8 positions matching TRBD2. The CDR3 has 14 amino acids. Looked up from germline, CDR1 is MNHEY and CDR2 is SVGAGI. The V and J ends lost 6 bases and 4 bases, in that order; junction bases with no gene match: 6. Written as DNA, the CDR3 is TGTGCCAGCAGCCGGGGGGGCCGGGCAGATACGCAGTATTTT. Translating it yields CASSRGGRADTQYF.

The gene calls are TRBV10-1 and TRBJ1-2; 12 nucleotides line up with TRBD1. The CDR3 sequence is 14 residues long. Germline lookup yields CDR1 WNHNN and CDR2 SYGVQD (reference sequence). With 5 bases clipped from V and 8 bases from J, the junction kept 6 bases outside the gene matches. CDR3 in DNA: TGCGCCAGCAGTCCCTCCGGGACAGGGGGCGGCTACACCTTC. Residues: CASSPSGTGGGYTF.

The chain has TRBV6-2 or TRBV6-3 and TRBJ2-7; 9 bases agree with TRBD2. With V trimmed by 5 bases and J by 1 base, 3 bases remained unmatched. Germline V gene lookup returns CDR1 MNHEY and CDR2 SVGEGT. The CDR3 runs 14 residues. The CDR3, as DNA: TGTGCCAGCAGTACGACTAGCGGTTCCTACGAGCAGTACTTC. Translation gives CASSTTSGSYEQYF.

The chain is built from TRBV6-5 and TRBJ2-7, with TRBD1 identical over 8 bases. Germline-derived CDR1 and CDR2 are MNHEY and SVGAGI. Unmatched junction bases numbered 4, after V lost 6 bases and J lost 3 bases. This CDR3 is 13 amino acids long. The CDR3 DNA follows: TGTGCCAGCAGCCAGGGGGCCATCTACGAGCAGTACTTC. Its translation: CASSQGAIYEQYF.

The chain joins TRBV18 to TRBJ2-7, with 9 bases aligning to TRBD1. V lost 5 bases, J lost 11 bases, and 13 bases stayed unmatched. Per germline, CDR1 KGHSH and CDR2 LQKENI. The CDR3 has 14 amino acids. CDR3 nucleotide sequence: TGTGCCAGCTCATACCGGACAGGGGCCGACCCGAAGTACTTC. It codes for CASSYRTGADPKYF.

Regarding this clone: Other DNA variants within this sample encode the same CDR3. DNA of the CDR3: TGTGCCAGCAGCCAAAGGACAGTGTACAATGAGCAGTTCTTC. Its translation is CASSQRTVYNEQFF. This chain connects TRBV14 to TRBJ2-1; TRBD1 might be the D (6 bases). CDR1 is SGHDN and CDR2 is FVKESK in the germline V gene. Trimming removed 2 bases at V and 4 bases at J, with 9 bases between. The CDR3 covers 14 residues.